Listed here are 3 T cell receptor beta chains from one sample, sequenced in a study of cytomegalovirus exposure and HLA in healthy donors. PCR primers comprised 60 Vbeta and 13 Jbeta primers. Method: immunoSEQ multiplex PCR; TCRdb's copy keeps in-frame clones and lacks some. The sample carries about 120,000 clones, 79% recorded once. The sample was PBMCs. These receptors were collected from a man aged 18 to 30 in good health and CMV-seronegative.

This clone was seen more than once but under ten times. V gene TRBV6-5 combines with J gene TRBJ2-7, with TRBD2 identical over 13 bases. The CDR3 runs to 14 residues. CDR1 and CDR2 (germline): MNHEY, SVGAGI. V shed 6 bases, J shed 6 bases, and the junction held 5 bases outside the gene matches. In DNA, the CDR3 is TGTGCCAGCAGAAAACTAGCGGGAGGGGGCGAGCAGTACTTC. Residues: CASRKLAGGGEQYF.

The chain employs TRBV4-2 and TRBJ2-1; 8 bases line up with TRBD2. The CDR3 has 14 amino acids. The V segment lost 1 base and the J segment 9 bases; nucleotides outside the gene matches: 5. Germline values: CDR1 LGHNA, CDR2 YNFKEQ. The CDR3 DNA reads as TGTGCCAGCAGCCAAGCGGGAGGGGTGTCTGAGCAGTTCTTC. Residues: CASSQAGGVSEQFF.

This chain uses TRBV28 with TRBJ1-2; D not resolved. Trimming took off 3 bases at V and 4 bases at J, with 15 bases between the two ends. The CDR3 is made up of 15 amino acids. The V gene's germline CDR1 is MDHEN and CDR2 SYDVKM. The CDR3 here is CASSLVRGGPYGYTF. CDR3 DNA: TGTGCCAGCAGTTTGGTGCGCGGCGGCCCCTATGGCTACACCTTC.